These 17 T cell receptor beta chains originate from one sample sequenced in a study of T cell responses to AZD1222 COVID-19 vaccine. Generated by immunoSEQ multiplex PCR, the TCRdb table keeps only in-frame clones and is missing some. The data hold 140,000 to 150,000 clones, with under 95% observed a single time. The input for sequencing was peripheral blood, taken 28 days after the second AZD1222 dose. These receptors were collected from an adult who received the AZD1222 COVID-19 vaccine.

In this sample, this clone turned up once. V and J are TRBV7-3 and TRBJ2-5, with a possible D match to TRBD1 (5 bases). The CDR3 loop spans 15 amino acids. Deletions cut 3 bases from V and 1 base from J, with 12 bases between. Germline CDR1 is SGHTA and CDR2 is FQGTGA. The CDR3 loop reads CASSFAGLPQETQYF. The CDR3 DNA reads TGTGCCAGCAGCTTTGCAGGGCTCCCCCAAGAGACCCAGTACTTC.

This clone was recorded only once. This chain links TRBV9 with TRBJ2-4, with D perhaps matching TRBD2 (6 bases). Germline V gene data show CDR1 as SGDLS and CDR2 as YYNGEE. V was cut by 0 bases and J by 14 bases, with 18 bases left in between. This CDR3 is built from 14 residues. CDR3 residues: CASSVGGSGGEKYF. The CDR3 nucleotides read TGTGCCAGCAGCGTAGGAGGGTCCGGCGGGGAAAAGTACTTC. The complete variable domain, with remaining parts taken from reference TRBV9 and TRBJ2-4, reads DSGVTQTPKHLITATGQRVTLRCSPRSGDLSVYWYQQSLDQGLQFLIQYYNGEERAKGNILERFSAQQFPDLHSELNLSSLELGDSALYFCASSVGGSGGEKYFGAGTRLSVL.

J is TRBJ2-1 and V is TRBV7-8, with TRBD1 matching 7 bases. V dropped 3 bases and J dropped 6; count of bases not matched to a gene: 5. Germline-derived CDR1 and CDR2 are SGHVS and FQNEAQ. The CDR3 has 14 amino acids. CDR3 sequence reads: CASSFRDRPNEQFF. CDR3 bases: TGTGCCAGCAGCTTCCGGGACAGACCCAATGAGCAGTTCTTC.

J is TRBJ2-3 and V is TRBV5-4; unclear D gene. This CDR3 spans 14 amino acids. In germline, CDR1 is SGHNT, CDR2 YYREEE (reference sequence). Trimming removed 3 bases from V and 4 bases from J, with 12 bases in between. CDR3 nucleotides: TGTGCCAGCAGCTCCTCAGGAGTCCCAGATACGCAGTATTTT. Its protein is CASSSSGVPDTQYF.

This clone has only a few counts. The chain's CDR3 is CASSQKGLETQYF. The CDR3 nucleotides read TGTGCCAGCAGCCAAAAAGGCCTGGAGACCCAGTACTTC. This chain uses TRBV3-1 (or the pseudogene TRBV3-2) with TRBJ2-5; D is uncertain. The germline CDR1 and CDR2 sequences are LGHDT and YNNKEL (reference sequence). The CDR3 runs 13 residues. V was shortened by 2 bases and J by 5 bases, with 9 bases between the two germline ends.

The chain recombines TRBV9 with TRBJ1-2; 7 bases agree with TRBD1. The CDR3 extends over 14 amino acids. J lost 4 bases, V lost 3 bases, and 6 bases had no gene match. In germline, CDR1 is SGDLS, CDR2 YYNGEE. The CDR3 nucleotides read TGTGCCAGCAGCGGAGACAGGGTTGTCTATGGCTACACCTTC. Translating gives CASSGDRVVYGYTF.

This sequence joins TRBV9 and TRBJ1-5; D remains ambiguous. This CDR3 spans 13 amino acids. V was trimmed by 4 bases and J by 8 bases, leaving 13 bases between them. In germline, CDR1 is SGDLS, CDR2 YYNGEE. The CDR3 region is CASSSRSGEPQHF. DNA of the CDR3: TGTGCCAGCAGCAGCCGTTCCGGGGAGCCCCAGCATTTT.

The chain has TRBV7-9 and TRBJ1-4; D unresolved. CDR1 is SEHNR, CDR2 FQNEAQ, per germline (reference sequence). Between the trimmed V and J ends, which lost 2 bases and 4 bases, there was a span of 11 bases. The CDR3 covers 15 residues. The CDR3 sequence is CASSLKSGINEKLFF. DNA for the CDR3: TGTGCCAGCAGCTTAAAGTCGGGGATTAATGAAAAACTGTTTTTT.

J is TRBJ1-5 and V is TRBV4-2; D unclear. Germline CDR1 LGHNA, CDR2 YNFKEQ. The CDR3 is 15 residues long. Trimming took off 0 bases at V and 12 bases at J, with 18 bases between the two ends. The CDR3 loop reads CASSQDLTSRPRQHF. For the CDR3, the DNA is TGTGCCAGCAGCCAAGATCTGACGTCCAGGCCGCGCCAGCATTTT.

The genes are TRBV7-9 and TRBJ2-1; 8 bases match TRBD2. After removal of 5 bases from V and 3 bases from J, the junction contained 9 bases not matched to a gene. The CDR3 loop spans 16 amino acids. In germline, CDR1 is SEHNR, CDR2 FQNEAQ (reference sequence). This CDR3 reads CASSASGTRNYNEQFF. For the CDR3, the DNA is TGTGCCAGCAGCGCCTCCGGGACTAGGAACTACAATGAGCAGTTCTTC.

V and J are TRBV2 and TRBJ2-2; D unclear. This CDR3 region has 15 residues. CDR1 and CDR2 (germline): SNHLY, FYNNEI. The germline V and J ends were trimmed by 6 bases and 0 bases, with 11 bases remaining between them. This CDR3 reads CASRPQETNTGELFF. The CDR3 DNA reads TGTGCCAGCAGGCCCCAGGAAACGAACACCGGGGAGCTGTTTTTT.

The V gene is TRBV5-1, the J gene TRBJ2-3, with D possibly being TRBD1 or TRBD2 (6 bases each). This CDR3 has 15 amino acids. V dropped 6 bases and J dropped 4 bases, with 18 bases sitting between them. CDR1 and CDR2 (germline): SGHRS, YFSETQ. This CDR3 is CASTLRGRSADTQYF. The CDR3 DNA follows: TGCGCCAGCACCCTAAGGGGGAGGTCGGCAGATACGCAGTATTTT.

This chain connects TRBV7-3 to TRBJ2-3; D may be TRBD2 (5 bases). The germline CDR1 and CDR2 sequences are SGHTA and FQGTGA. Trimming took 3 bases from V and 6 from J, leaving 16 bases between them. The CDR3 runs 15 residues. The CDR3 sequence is CASSLSSIGRDTQYF. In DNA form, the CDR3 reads TGTGCCAGCAGCTTGTCTAGCATCGGCCGCGATACGCAGTATTTT. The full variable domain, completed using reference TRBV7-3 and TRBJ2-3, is GAGVSQTPSNKVTEKGKYVELRCDPISGHTALYWYRQSLGQGPEFLIYFQGTGAADDSGLPNDRFFAVRPEGSVSTLKIQRTERGDSAVYLCASSLSSIGRDTQYFGPGTRLTVL.

The CDR3 DNA reads as TGTGCCAGCAGCCTGACCGGCAGCACAGATACGCAGTATTTT. This encodes CASSLTGSTDTQYF. The rearrangement joins TRBV27 to TRBJ2-3; no reliable D call. The CDR3 is 14 amino acids. V lost 6 bases and J 0 bases, leaving 10 bases between the germline ends. Germline V gene lookup returns CDR1 MNHEY and CDR2 SMNVEV (reference sequence).

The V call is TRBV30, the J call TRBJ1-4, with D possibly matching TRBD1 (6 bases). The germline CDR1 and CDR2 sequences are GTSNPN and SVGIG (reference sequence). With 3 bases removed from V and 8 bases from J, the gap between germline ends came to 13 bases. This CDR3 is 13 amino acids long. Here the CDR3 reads CAWRGGGREKLFF. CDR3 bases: TGTGCCTGGAGAGGGGGGGGCCGCGAAAAACTGTTTTTT.

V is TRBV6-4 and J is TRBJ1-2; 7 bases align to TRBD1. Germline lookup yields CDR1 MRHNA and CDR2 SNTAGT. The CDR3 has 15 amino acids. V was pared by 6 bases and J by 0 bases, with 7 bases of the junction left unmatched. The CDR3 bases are TGTGCCAGCAGCATAGCAGGGGGATCTAACTATGGCTACACCTTC. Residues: CASSIAGGSNYGYTF.

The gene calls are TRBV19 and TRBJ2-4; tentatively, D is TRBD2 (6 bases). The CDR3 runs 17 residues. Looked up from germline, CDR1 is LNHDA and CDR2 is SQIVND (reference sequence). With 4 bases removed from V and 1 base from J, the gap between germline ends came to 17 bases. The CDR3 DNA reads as TGTGCCAGTAGTAACCGGGGCTGGGGGGAGGCCAAAAACATTCAGTACTTC. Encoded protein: CASSNRGWGEAKNIQYF.